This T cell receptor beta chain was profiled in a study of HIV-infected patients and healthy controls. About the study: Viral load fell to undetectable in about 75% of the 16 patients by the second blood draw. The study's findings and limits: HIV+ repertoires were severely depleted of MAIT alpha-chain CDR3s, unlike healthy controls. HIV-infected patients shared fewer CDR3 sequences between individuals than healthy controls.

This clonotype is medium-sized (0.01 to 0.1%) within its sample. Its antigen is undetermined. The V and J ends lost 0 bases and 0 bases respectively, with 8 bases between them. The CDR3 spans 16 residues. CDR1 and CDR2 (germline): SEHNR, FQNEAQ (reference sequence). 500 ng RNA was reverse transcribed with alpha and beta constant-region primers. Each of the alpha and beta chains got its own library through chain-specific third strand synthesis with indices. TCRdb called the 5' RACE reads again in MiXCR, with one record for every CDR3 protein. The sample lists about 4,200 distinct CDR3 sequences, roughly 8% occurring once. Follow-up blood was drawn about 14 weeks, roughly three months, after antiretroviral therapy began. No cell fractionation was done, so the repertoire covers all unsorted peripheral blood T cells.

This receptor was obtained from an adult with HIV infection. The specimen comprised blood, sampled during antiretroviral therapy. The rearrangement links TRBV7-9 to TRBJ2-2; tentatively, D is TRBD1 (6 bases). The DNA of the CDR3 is TGTGCCAGCAGCTTAGCTGGGGGCCCGAACACCGGGGAGCTGTTTTTT. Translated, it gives CASSLAGGPNTGELFF.